The T cell receptor (beta chain) under discussion was sequenced for a study of T cells in Graves' hyperthyroidism and ophthalmopathy. Germline V gene data show CDR1 as LGHDT and CDR2 as YNNKEL (reference sequence). Trimming left V 7 bases short and J 4 bases short, with 10 bases between. The CDR3 extends over 12 amino acids. Researchers took RNA transcripts and amplified the TCR beta CDR3 regions from them. During a first-round RT-PCR of the TCR CDR3, the HTBI primer set was used. Each CDR3 protein gets one entry after TCRdb re-called the multiplex PCR reads with MiXCR. In the table there are some 500,000 distinct CDR3 sequences, approximately 15% of which are singletons. This clonotype was recorded many times. Pregnant or lactating patients were excluded, as were those with uncontrolled infection or other autoimmune disease. Fresh 10 ml peripheral blood yielded PBMCs.

This chain uses TRBV3-1 with TRBJ1-1; D remains ambiguous. The TCR sequence derives from a woman aged 18 to 35 with Graves' hyperthyroidism. Sequencing was done on a sample of blood. CDR3 coding DNA: TGTGCCAGCACCCGGAAGGGCACTGAAGCTTTCTTT. This codes for CASTRKGTEAFF.